The 2 T cell receptor beta chains presented below share a single source sample, sequenced in a study of T cell responses to AZD1222 COVID-19 vaccine. Sequencing was performed with immunoSEQ multiplex PCR; in TCRdb, only in-frame clones are kept and a portion is missing. Here the sample spans around 78,000 clones, around nine tenths being singletons. This specimen consisted of peripheral blood, obtained on day 0 of AZD1222 vaccination. Receptors originate from an adult in good health.

This chain links TRBV11-2 with TRBJ1-2; no clear D gene. The CDR3 runs 14 residues. Germline V gene sequence: CDR1 SGHAT, CDR2 FQNNGV. V was clipped by 4 bases and J by 4 bases, with 13 bases between them. In DNA, the CDR3 is TGTGCCAGCAGCTCCTTTCAGGCGGGCTATGGCTACACCTTC. Amino acids: CASSSFQAGYGYTF.

The chain uses TRBV13 and TRBJ2-1; D is tentatively TRBD1 or TRBD2 (6 bases each). Between the trimmed V and J ends, which lost 1 base and 7 bases, there was a span of 14 bases. Germline V gives CDR1 PRHDT, CDR2 FYEKMQ (reference sequence). The CDR3 runs to 15 residues. This CDR3 reads CASSLVGGKGNEQFF. CDR3 sequence (DNA): TGTGCCAGCAGCTTAGTCGGGGGCAAGGGTAATGAGCAGTTCTTC.